The 18 T cell receptor beta chains presented below share a single source sample, sequenced in a study of shared clonotypes between healthy human individuals. CD45RO negativity and positive selection for CCR7 defined naive CD8 cells, a population that excluded terminally differentiated effector memory CD45RA+ cells. Here immunoSEQ multiplex PCR was the method, and the copy in TCRdb shows in-frame clones only, minus some. The sample includes some 2,000,000 clones, about 95% seen only once; the top ten take 0.9% to 1.3%. Sample: naive CD8+ T cells sorted from blood. Receptors originate from a man aged 18 to 29 in good health.

The chain links TRBV7-9 to TRBJ2-7, with 16 nucleotides matching TRBD2. The V and J ends lost 4 bases and 6 bases, in that order; junction bases with no gene match: 6. CDR3 length equals 16 residues. CDR1 is SEHNR and CDR2 is FQNEAQ in the germline V gene (reference sequence). CDR3: CASSSGTSGRASEQYF. The CDR3 nucleotides read TGTGCCAGCAGCTCCGGGACTAGCGGGAGGGCCTCCGAGCAGTACTTC.

The CDR3 sequence: CATLPGTAYEQYF. For the CDR3, the DNA is TGTGCCACCTTGCCAGGGACAGCCTACGAGCAGTACTTC. The chain combines TRBV10-3 with TRBJ2-7; 7 bases fit TRBD1. The CDR3 totals 13 residues. The ends lost 10 bases at V and 2 bases at J; junction bases unmatched: 8. CDR1 and CDR2 from the germline V gene are ENHRY and SYGVKD.

The chain recombines TRBV28 with TRBJ1-6; a possible D gene is TRBD1 (6 bases). V lost 4 bases, J lost 0 bases, and 19 bases lay in between. Germline CDR1 reads MDHEN; CDR2 reads SYDVKM. The CDR3 sequence is 19 residues long. DNA for the CDR3: TGTGCCAGCAGTTCAGTAGCGGGACATACAAGCTCCTATAATTCACCCCTCCACTTT. It encodes CASSSVAGHTSSYNSPLHF.

Points on this clone: Other nucleotide sequences in the sample specify the same CDR3. The V and J genes are TRBV4-1 and TRBJ2-7; 12 positions match TRBD2. Germline V lookup: CDR1 MGHRA, CDR2 YSYEKL. The J segment lost 0 bases and the V segment lost 3 bases, leaving 3 bases of the junction unmatched. The CDR3 is 16 residues long. CDR3 nucleotides: TGCGCCAGCAGCCAGGCTAGCGGGAGGGCCTCCTACGAGCAGTACTTC. Its translation: CASSQASGRASYEQYF.

This chain links TRBV19 with TRBJ1-2, with D perhaps TRBD1 (6 bases). The CDR3 has 14 amino acids. The V end lost 5 bases, the J end lost 11 bases, and 21 bases lay between the germline ends. Per germline, CDR1 LNHDA and CDR2 SQIVND (reference sequence). The CDR3 coding sequence is TGTGCCAGTAGTGCCTTCGGGACAACCTATTGGTACACCTTC. This gives the protein CASSAFGTTYWYTF.

V is TRBV7-9 and J is TRBJ1-1; D not resolved. Germline V gene data show CDR1 as SEHNR and CDR2 as FQNEAQ (reference sequence). The germline V and J ends were trimmed by 1 base and 4 bases, with 13 bases remaining between them. The CDR3 runs 15 residues. The CDR3 spells CASSLGEDARTEAFF. In DNA form, the CDR3 reads TGTGCCAGCAGCTTAGGAGAAGATGCGCGCACTGAAGCTTTCTTT.

The chain recombines TRBV6-5 with TRBJ1-1; no firm D call. This CDR3 is built from 12 residues. Germline-derived CDR1 and CDR2 are MNHEY and SVGAGI. V dropped 4 bases and J dropped 7 bases, with 10 bases sitting between them. This CDR3 reads CASSSALHEAFF. The CDR3 bases are TGTGCCAGCAGTTCCGCCCTTCATGAAGCTTTCTTT.

The rearrangement joins TRBV29-1 to TRBJ2-7, with D perhaps given as TRBD1 or TRBD2 (6 bases each). The germline V and J ends were trimmed by 2 bases and 3 bases, with 11 bases remaining between them. Germline-derived CDR1 and CDR2 are SQVTM and ANQGSEA. There are 13 residues in the CDR3. The CDR3 loop reads CSVETGADYEQYF. The CDR3 bases are TGCAGCGTTGAAACGGGGGCAGACTACGAGCAGTACTTC.

This chain links TRBV7-9 with TRBJ2-7, with unresolved D. CDR1 and CDR2 from the germline V gene are SEHNR and FQNEAQ (reference sequence). CDR3 size: 17 residues. The V end lost 5 bases, the J end lost 2 bases, and 22 bases lay between the germline ends. The DNA of the CDR3 is TGTGCCAGCAGCCAGGACGAGGTGGTAGCAGCGACCTACGAGCAGTACTTC. Amino acids: CASSQDEVVAATYEQYF.

The chain joins TRBV28 to TRBJ2-1; D is tentatively TRBD1 or TRBD2 (7 bases each). This CDR3 spans 14 amino acids. V gave up 5 bases and J gave up 7 bases, with 15 bases separating them. Looked up from germline, CDR1 is MDHEN and CDR2 is SYDVKM. The CDR3 sequence is CASSNRGGKNEQFF. CDR3 sequence (DNA): TGTGCCAGCAGTAACAGGGGAGGGAAAAATGAGCAGTTCTTC.

The chain combines TRBV19 with TRBJ1-1; 7 bases map to TRBD1. This CDR3 is built from 14 residues. Germline CDR1 is LNHDA and CDR2 is SQIVND (reference sequence). Trimming cost V 5 bases and J 0 bases; bases outside gene matches: 3. The chain's CDR3 is CASSDGQVNTEAFF. The CDR3 nucleotides are TGTGCCAGTAGTGACGGACAGGTGAACACTGAAGCTTTCTTT.

V and J are TRBV11-1 and TRBJ2-7; 12 bases match TRBD1. Trimming took 3 bases from V and 7 from J; bases not matched to a gene: 7. The CDR3 spans 15 residues. Germline V gene data show CDR1 as SGHAT and CDR2 as FQDESV (reference sequence). The CDR3, as DNA: TGTGCCAGCAGCTTCCCGGGACAGGGGGCGCAGGAGCAGTACTTC. Translated: CASSFPGQGAQEQYF.

This chain joins TRBV11-2 and TRBJ2-4; D remains ambiguous. V lost 2 bases, J lost 0 bases, and 8 bases lay in between. This CDR3 is 15 amino acids long. Germline V CDR1 and CDR2: SGHAT, FQNNGV. CDR3 DNA: TGTGCCAGCAGCTTACGGAGTCTAGCCAAAAACATTCAGTACTTC. Translating it yields CASSLRSLAKNIQYF.

The V gene is TRBV5-1, the J gene TRBJ2-7; D might be TRBD2 (7 bases). CDR1 SGHRS and CDR2 YFSETQ come from the germline V gene. The CDR3 covers 14 residues. Trimming took off 3 bases at V and 1 base at J, with 11 bases between the two ends. CDR3 amino acids: CASSWTAGSYEQYF. In DNA, the CDR3 is TGCGCCAGCAGCTGGACAGCGGGGTCCTACGAGCAGTACTTC.

The rearrangement joins TRBV15 to TRBJ2-2; the D gene is possibly TRBD2 (6 bases). Per germline, CDR1 LNHNV and CDR2 YYDKDF (reference sequence). The CDR3 is 18 amino acids. V was pared by 5 bases and J by 5 bases, with 24 bases between. The CDR3 sequence: CATSSRPGEAAGTGELFF. As DNA, the CDR3 is TGTGCCACCAGCTCTCGCCCGGGGGAGGCGGCGGGTACCGGGGAGCTGTTTTTT.

As regards this clone: Additional DNA sequences in this sample encode the identical CDR3. The genes are TRBV27 and TRBJ2-7; no firm D call. Trimming removed 5 bases at V and 2 bases at J, with 4 bases between. The CDR3 runs to 11 residues. Germline CDR1 and CDR2: MNHEY and SMNVEV (reference sequence). In DNA, the CDR3 is TGTGCCAGCAGTCTCGCCTACGAGCAGTACTTC. The encoded protein is CASSLAYEQYF.

On this clone itself: The same CDR3 arises from other DNA sequences in this sample as well. This chain joins TRBV7-9 and TRBJ2-7; 11 positions agree with TRBD1. The CDR3 spans 14 residues. After removal of 5 bases from V and 4 bases from J, the junction contained 4 bases not matched to a gene. Germline values: CDR1 SEHNR, CDR2 FQNEAQ (reference sequence). The CDR3 DNA is TGTGCCAGCAGCCTCAGGGACAGGGGGTACGAGCAGTACTTC. It translates to CASSLRDRGYEQYF.

The rearrangement uses TRBV2 and TRBJ2-1, with no clear D. CDR1 and CDR2 from the germline V gene are SNHLY and FYNNEI. The CDR3 covers 14 residues. V was clipped by 4 bases and J by 3 bases, with 10 bases between them. The CDR3 reads CASSATLNYNEQFF. CDR3 in DNA: TGTGCCAGCAGTGCAACCTTGAACTACAATGAGCAGTTCTTC. Full variable domain (remainder filled in from reference TRBV2 and TRBJ2-1): EPEVTQTPSHQVTQMGQEVILRCVPISNHLYFYWYRQILGQKVEFLVSFYNNEISEKSEIFDDQFSVERPDGSNFTLKIRSTKLEDSAMYFCASSATLNYNEQFFGPGTRLTVL.